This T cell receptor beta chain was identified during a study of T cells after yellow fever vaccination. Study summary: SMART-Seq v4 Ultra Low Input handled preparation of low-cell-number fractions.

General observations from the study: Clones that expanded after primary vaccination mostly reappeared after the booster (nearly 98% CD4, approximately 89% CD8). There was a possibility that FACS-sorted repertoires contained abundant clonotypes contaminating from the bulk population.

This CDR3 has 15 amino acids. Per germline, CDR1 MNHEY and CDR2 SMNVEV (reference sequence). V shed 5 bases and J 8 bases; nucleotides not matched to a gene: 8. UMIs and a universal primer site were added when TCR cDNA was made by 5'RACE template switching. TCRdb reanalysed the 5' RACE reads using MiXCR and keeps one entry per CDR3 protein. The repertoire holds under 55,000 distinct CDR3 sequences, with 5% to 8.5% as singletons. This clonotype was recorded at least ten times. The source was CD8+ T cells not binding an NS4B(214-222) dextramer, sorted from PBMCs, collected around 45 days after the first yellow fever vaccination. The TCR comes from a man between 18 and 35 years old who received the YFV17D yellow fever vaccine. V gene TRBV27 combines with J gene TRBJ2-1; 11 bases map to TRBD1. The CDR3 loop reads CASSRRTGGSDEQFF. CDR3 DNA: TGTGCCAGCAGTCGCCGGACAGGGGGCTCCGATGAGCAGTTCTTC.